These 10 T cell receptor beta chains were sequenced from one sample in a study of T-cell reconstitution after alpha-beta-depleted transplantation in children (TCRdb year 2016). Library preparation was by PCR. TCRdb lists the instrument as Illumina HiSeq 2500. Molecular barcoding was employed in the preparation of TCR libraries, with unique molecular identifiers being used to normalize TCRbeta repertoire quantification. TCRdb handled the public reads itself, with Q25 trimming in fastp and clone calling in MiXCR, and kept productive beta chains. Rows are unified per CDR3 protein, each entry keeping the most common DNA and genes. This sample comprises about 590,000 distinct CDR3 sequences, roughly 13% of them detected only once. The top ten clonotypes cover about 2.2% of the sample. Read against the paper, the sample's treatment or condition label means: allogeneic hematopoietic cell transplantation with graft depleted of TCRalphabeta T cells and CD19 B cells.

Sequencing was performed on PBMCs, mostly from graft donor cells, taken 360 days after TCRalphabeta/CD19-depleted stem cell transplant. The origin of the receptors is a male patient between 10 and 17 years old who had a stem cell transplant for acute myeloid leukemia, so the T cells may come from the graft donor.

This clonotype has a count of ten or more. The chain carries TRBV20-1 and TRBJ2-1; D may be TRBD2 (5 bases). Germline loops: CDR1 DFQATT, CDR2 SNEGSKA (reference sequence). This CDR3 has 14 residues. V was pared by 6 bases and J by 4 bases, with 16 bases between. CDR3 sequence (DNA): TGCAGTGCCAGCCCTAGCAGTCGGTACAATGAGCAGTTCTTC. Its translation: CSASPSSRYNEQFF.

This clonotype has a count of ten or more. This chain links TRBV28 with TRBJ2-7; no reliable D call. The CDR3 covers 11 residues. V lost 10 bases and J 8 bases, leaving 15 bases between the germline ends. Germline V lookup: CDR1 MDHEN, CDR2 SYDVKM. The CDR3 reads CATPRWSQQYF. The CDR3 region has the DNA TGTGCCACCCCCCGCTGGAGCCAGCAGTACTTC.

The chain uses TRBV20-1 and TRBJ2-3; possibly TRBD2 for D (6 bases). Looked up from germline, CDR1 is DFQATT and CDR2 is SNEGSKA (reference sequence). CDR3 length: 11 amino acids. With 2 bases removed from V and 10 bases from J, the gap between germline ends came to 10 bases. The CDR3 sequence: CSARYPGAQYF. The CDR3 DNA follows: TGCAGTGCTAGATACCCGGGAGCGCAGTATTTT.

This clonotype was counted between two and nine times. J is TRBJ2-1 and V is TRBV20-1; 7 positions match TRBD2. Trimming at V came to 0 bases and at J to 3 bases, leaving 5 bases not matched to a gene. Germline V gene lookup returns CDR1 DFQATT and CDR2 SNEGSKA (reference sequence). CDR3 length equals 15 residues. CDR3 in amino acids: CSARDLREFYNEQFF. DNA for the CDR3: TGCAGTGCTAGAGATTTGCGGGAGTTCTACAATGAGCAGTTCTTC.

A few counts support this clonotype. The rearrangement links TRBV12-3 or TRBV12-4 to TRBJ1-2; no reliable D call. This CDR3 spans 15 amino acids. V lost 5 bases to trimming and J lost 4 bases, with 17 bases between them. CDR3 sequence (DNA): TGTGCCAGCAGTCCCCGAGAGGTCTCGACCTATGGCTACACCTTC. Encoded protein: CASSPREVSTYGYTF.

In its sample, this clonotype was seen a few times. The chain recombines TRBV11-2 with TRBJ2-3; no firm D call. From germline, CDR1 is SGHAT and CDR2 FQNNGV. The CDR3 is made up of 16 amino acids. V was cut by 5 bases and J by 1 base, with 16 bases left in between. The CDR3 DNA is TGTGCCAGCAGCCCTACGGGTTTTTTACGCACAGATACGCAGTATTTT. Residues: CASSPTGFLRTDTQYF.

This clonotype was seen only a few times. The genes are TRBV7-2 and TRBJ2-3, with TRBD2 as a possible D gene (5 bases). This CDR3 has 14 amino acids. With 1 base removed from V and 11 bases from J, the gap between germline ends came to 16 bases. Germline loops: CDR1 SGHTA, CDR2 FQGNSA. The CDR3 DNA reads TGTGCCAGCAGCTTAGTGTCTCTTCGGGGAGAGCAGTATTTT. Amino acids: CASSLVSLRGEQYF. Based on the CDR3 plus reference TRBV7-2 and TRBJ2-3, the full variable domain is GAGVSQSPSNKVTEKGKDVELRCDPISGHTALYWYRQSLGQGLEFLIYFQGNSAPDKSGLPSDRFSAERTGGSVSTLTIQRTQQEDSAVYLCASSLVSLRGEQYFGPGTRLTVL.

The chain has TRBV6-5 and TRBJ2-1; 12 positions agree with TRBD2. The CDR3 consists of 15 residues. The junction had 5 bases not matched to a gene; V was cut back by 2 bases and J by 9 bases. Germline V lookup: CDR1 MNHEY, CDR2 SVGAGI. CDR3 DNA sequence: TGTGCCAGCAGTTACGGCCTAGCGGGAGGGCCTGAGCAGTTCTTC. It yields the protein CASSYGLAGGPEQFF.

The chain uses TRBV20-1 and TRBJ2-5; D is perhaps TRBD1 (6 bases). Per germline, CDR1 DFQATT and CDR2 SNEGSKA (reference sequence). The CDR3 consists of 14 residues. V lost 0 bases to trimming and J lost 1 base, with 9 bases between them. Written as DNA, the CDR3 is TGCAGTGCTAGAGATTACAGGGTCCAAGAGACCCAGTACTTC. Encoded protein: CSARDYRVQETQYF.

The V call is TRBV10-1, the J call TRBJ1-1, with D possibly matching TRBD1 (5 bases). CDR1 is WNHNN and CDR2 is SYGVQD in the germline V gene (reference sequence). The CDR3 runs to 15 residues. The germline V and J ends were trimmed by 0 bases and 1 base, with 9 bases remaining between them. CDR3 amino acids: CASSESRGRNTEAFF. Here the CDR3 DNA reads TGCGCCAGCAGTGAGTCGCGGGGGAGGAACACTGAAGCTTTCTTT.